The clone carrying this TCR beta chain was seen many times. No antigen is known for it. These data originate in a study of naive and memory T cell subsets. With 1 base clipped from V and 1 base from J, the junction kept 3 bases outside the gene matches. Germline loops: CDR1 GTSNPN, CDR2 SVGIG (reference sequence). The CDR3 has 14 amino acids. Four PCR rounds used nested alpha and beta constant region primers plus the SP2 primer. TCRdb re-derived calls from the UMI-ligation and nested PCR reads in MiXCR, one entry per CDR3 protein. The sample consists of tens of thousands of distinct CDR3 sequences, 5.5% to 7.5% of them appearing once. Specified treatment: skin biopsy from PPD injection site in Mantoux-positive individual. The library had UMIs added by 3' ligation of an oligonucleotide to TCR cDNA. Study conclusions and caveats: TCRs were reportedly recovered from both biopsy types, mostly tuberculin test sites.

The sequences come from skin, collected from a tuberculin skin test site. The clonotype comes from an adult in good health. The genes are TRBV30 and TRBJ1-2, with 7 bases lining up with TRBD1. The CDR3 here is CAWSAGQSNYGYTF. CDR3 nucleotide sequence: TGTGCCTGGAGTGCGGGACAGAGTAACTATGGCTACACCTTC. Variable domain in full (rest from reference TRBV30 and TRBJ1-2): SQTIHQWPATLVQPVGSPLSLECTVEGTSNPNLYWYRQAAGRGLQLLFYSVGIGQISSEVPQNLSASRPQDRQFILSSKKLLLSDSGFYLCAWSAGQSNYGYTFGSGTRLTVV.